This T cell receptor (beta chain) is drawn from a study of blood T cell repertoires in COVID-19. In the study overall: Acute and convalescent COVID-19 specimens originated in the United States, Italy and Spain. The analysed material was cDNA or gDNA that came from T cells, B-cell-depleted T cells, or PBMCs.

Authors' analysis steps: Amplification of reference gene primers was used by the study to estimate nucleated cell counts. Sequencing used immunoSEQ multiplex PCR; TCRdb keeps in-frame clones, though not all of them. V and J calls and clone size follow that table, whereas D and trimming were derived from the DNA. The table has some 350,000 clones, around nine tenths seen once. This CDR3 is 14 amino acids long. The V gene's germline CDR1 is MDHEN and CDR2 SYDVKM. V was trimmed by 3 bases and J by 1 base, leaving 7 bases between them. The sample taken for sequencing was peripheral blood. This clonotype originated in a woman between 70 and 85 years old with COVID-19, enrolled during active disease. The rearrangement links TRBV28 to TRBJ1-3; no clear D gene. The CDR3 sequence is CASSLPQSGNTIYF. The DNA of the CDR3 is TGTGCCAGCAGTTTGCCTCAGTCTGGAAACACCATATATTTT.